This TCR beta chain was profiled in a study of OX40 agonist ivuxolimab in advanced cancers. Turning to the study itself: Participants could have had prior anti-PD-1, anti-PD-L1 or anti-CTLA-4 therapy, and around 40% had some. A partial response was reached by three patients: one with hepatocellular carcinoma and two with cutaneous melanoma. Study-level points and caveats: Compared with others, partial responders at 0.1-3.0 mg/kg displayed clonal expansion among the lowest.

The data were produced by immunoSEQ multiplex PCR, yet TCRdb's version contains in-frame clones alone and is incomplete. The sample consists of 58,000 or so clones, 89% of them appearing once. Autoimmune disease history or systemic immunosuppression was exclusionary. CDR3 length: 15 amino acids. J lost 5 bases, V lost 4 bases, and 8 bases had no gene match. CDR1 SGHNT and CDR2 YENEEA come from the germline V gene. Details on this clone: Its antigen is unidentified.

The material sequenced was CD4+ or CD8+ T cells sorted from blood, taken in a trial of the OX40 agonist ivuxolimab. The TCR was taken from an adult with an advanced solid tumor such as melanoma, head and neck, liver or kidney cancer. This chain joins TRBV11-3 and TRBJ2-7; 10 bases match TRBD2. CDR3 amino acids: CASSSASGGIDEQYF. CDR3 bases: TGTGCCAGCAGCTCAGCTAGCGGGGGAATCGACGAGCAGTACTTC. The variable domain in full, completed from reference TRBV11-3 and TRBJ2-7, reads EAGVVQSPRYKIIEKKQPVAFWCNPISGHNTLYWYLQNLGQGPELLIRYENEEAVDDSQLPKDRFSAERLKGVDSTLKIQPAELGDSAVYLCASSSASGGIDEQYFGPGTRLTVT.